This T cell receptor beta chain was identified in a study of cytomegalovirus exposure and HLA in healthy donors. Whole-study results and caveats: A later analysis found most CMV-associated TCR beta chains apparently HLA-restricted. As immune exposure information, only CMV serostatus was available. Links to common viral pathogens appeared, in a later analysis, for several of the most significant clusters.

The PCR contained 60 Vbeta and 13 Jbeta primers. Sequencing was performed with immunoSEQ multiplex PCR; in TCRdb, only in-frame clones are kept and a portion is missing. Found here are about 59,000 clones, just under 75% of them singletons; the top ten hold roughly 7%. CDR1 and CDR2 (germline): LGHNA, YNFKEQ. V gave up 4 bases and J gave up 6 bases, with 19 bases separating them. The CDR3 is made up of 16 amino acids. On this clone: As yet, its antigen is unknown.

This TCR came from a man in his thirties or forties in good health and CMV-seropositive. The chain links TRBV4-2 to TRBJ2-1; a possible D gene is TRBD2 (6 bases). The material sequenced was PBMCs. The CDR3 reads CASSPSEGDSSNEQFF. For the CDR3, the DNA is TGTGCCAGCAGCCCTAGCGAAGGGGACTCATCCAATGAGCAGTTCTTC.